Below, 8 T cell receptor beta chains from the same sample are listed, as sequenced in a study of OX40 agonist ivuxolimab in advanced cancers. Assay: immunoSEQ multiplex PCR; the TCRdb copy retains only in-frame clones and omits some. In the table there are some 96,000 clones, approximately 80% of which are singletons. This specimen was CD4+ or CD8+ T cells sorted from blood, taken in a trial of the OX40 agonist ivuxolimab. These receptors all come from an adult with an advanced solid tumor such as melanoma, head and neck, liver or kidney cancer.

The chain employs TRBV7-2 and TRBJ2-5; no firm D call. The V gene's germline CDR1 is SGHTA and CDR2 FQGNSA. The CDR3 totals 13 residues. The V gene lost 2 bases and the J gene lost 5 bases, with 9 bases spanning the gap. The CDR3 DNA sequence: TGTGCCAGCAGCTTAATGTTAGTGGAGACCCAGTACTTC. Translating it yields CASSLMLVETQYF.

This sequence joins TRBV7-6 and TRBJ2-5, with D maybe TRBD2 (6 bases). Trimming pared 5 bases from V and 0 bases from J, leaving 10 bases between. Looked up from germline, CDR1 is SGHVS and CDR2 is FNYEAQ. The CDR3 length is 14 residues. CDR3 region: CASSLDYDQETQYF. DNA of the CDR3: TGTGCCAGCAGCCTGGACTATGACCAAGAGACCCAGTACTTC. Combining the CDR3 with reference TRBV7-6 and TRBJ2-5 gives the whole variable domain GAGVSQSPRYKVTKRGQDVALRCDPISGHVSLYWYRQALGQGPEFLTYFNYEAQQDKSGLPNDRFSAERPEGSISTLTIQRTEQRDSAMYRCASSLDYDQETQYFGPGTRLLVL.

V and J are TRBV5-4 and TRBJ1-6; 9 bases fit TRBD1. The trim removed 0 bases at V and 9 bases at J, leaving 1 base unmatched. The CDR3 consists of 14 residues. Per germline, CDR1 SGHNT and CDR2 YYREEE (reference sequence). Written as DNA, the CDR3 is TGTGCCAGCAGCTTGGGGGACAGGGCTTCACCCCTCCACTTT. It encodes CASSLGDRASPLHF.

Here the CDR3 reads CATSRDRSSTDTQYF. Written as DNA, the CDR3 is TGTGCCACCAGCAGAGATCGGTCTAGCACAGATACGCAGTATTTT. V is TRBV15 and J is TRBJ2-3; D not certain. This CDR3 spans 15 amino acids. CDR1 is LNHNV, CDR2 YYDKDF, per germline (reference sequence). V dropped 0 bases and J dropped 0 bases, with 7 bases sitting between them.

V gene TRBV28 combines with J gene TRBJ1-1; possibly TRBD1 for D (6 bases). CDR1 and CDR2 (germline): MDHEN, SYDVKM. The ends were cut back, 2 bases at V and 7 bases at J, with 8 bases in the middle. The CDR3 sequence is 12 residues long. CDR3 coding DNA: TGTGCCAGCAGTTTAATACAGGGTGAAGCTTTCTTT. Translation gives CASSLIQGEAFF.

The chain couples TRBV27 to TRBJ1-2; D call uncertain. Germline loops: CDR1 MNHEY, CDR2 SMNVEV (reference sequence). Trimming pared 3 bases from V and 6 bases from J, leaving 11 bases between. This CDR3 contains 13 residues. This chain's CDR3 is CASSFSTGDGYTF. In DNA, the CDR3 is TGTGCCAGCAGTTTCTCCACCGGGGATGGCTACACCTTC.

This sequence joins TRBV9 and TRBJ2-3, with TRBD2 as a possible D gene (6 bases). Between the trimmed V and J ends, which lost 3 bases and 2 bases, there was a span of 7 bases. The germline CDR1 and CDR2 sequences are SGDLS and YYNGEE. This CDR3 is built from 13 residues. As DNA, the CDR3 is TGTGCCAGCAGCGCTAGCGTCACAGATACGCAGTATTTT. It is translated as CASSASVTDTQYF.

The chain couples TRBV27 to TRBJ1-5; TRBD1 matches at 9 bases. V lost 3 bases to trimming and J lost 3 bases; unmatched junction nucleotides: 3. Germline loops: CDR1 MNHEY, CDR2 SMNVEV (reference sequence). The CDR3 consists of 15 residues. The chain's CDR3 is CASSFGTGTNQPQHF. The CDR3 coding sequence is TGTGCCAGCAGTTTCGGGACAGGGACCAATCAGCCCCAGCATTTT.